This section outlines one T cell receptor (beta chain) sequence together with its context. CDR3 size: 15 residues. The junction had 4 bases not matched to a gene; V was cut back by 3 bases and J by 0 bases. Germline loops: CDR1 SGDLS, CDR2 YYNGEE. This sample was taken from a study of shared clonotypes between healthy human individuals. Libraries were prepared by immunoSEQ multiplex PCR; TCRdb keeps only in-frame clonotypes and omits some of them. The top ten clones hold 0.11% of a sample with 560,000 or so clones, approximately 96% of them seen once. It was CD45RO-negative cells, positively selected for CCR7, that made up naive CD8 cells, with terminally differentiated effector memory CD45RA+ cells excluded.

The specimen sequenced was naive CD8+ T cells sorted from blood. The sequence derives from a woman between 25 and 40 years old in good health. The rearrangement links TRBV9 to TRBJ1-2; 8 positions match TRBD1. CDR3 in DNA: TGTGCCAGCAGCGAACACAGGGGGACTAACTATGGCTACACCTTC. Translating gives CASSEHRGTNYGYTF.